This entry features one TCR beta chain sequence. The sample is drawn from a study of shared clonotypes between healthy human individuals. Trimming took 4 bases from V and 1 from J; bases not matched to a gene: 2. The CDR3 contains 13 residues. The germline CDR1 and CDR2 sequences are SQVTM and ANQGSEA. Sequenced by immunoSEQ multiplex PCR; TCRdb stores in-frame clones only, minus some. The sample records 1.5 million to 1.9 million clones, approximately 98% being singletons. Only Caucasian adults living in Nashville, Tennessee made up the donor group. This TCR was recovered from a young man in good health. This chain connects TRBV29-1 to TRBJ1-1; 8 positions agree with TRBD1. The material sequenced was naive CD4+ T cells sorted from blood. Subset noted: CD45RA+ positively selected. The CDR3 nucleotides read TGCAGCGTTGGGACAGGGAGGAACACTGAAGCTTTCTTT. It encodes CSVGTGRNTEAFF.